The clone carrying this T cell receptor (beta chain) was seen repeatedly, ten times or more. Using RNA template, CDR3s of TCR alpha and beta were amplified with iRepertoire arm-PCR. A single record per CDR3 protein comes from TCRdb applying MiXCR to the multiplex PCR reads. The sample consists of 95,000 to 150,000 distinct CDR3 sequences, around 23% of them appearing once. V was clipped by 5 bases and J by 0 bases, with 11 bases between them. This CDR3 has 14 residues. The data derive from a study of glioma-infiltrating T cells. This clonotype was sampled from a human donor with low-grade glioma or glioblastoma, undergoing nonglioma brain surgery, or in good health (not recorded which). The specimen was glioma tissue, nonneoplastic brain tissue, or PBMCs (not recorded which). The chain carries TRBV12-3 or TRBV12-4 and TRBJ2-7, with D perhaps TRBD2 (6 bases). The CDR3 bases are TGTGCCAGCAGTCGGGAGCCTGTCTCCTACGAGCAGTACTTC. It codes for CASSREPVSYEQYF.